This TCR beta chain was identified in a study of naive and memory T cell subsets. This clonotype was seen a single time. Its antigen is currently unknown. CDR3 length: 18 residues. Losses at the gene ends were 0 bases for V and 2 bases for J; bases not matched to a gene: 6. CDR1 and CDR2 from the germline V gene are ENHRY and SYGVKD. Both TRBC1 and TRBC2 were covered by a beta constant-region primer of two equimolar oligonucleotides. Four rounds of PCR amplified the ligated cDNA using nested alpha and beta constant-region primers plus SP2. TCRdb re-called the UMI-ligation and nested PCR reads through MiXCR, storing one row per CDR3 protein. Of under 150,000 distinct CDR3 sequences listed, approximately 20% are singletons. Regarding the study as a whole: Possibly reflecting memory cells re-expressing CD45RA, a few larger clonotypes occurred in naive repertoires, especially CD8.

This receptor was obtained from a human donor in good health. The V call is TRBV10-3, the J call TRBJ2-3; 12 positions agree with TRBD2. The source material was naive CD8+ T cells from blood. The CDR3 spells CAISESRTSGTLTDTQYF. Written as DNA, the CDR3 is TGTGCCATCAGTGAGTCACGGACTAGCGGGACACTCACAGATACGCAGTATTTT.